This TCR beta chain derives from a study of cytomegalovirus exposure and HLA in healthy donors. Findings of the study overall: A later look showed TCR association rates differing by HLA locus, highest for DRB1 and lowest for HLA-C.

The PCR employed 60 Vbeta primers together with 13 Jbeta primers. Profiling relied on immunoSEQ multiplex PCR, and the TCRdb table lists in-frame clones only, not all of them. The sample yields roughly 120,000 clones, around 77% seen once. As regards this clone: Its antigen is unknown.

Sequencing was done on a sample of PBMCs. The receptor comes from a human donor in good health.

CDR3 coding DNA: TGCGCCAGCAGCATAACAGGGACGACCTACGAGCAGTACTTC. This translates into CASSITGTTYEQYF. The chain combines TRBV5-1 with TRBJ2-7; possibly TRBD1 for D (6 bases). V was clipped by 4 bases and J by 2 bases, with 13 bases between them. The CDR3 totals 14 residues. Germline lookup yields CDR1 SGHRS and CDR2 YFSETQ.